This entry features one T cell receptor (beta chain) sequence. Germline trimming cut 2 bases from V and 1 base from J; bases unmatched to any gene: 9. The V gene's germline CDR1 is WNHNN and CDR2 SYGVQD (reference sequence). The CDR3 contains 17 residues. Treatment reported: approximately 18 received Ad26.COV2.S at low or high dose, single or two shots; 5 received placebo; per-sample allocation not given. Sampling happened 63 days after the first vaccine or placebo injection. Within Boston, the person who donated was an adult of 18-55 years. The data originate from a study of Ad26.COV2.S vaccination and SARS-CoV-2 variants. Produced via immunoSEQ multiplex PCR; TCRdb's table is partial and in-frame only. Counted here are 500,000 or so clones, approximately 90% occurring once; the ten biggest clones make up 10% to 15%.

This receptor was taken from a person between 18 and 60 years old who received the Ad26.COV2.S COVID-19 vaccine or a placebo. The V call is TRBV10-1, the J call TRBJ2-5, with 8 bases lining up with TRBD1. This specimen consisted of peripheral blood, obtained in a trial of Ad26.COV2.S vaccine versus placebo. The CDR3 DNA follows: TGCGCCAGCAGTGAGGTTGGTAGCAGGGGGCGCCAAGAGACCCAGTACTTC. As protein: CASSEVGSRGRQETQYF.